This T cell receptor (beta chain) comes out of a study of T cell changes during pregnancy in multiple sclerosis. V gave up 2 bases and J gave up 9 bases, with 11 bases separating them. The CDR3 length is 12 residues. Germline CDR1 SQVTM, CDR2 ANQGSEA. Measured with immunoSEQ multiplex PCR; TCRdb has only the in-frame clones, and not every one. This table has about 130,000 clones, 95% to 98% appearing once. Sequencing used peripheral blood, obtained after pregnancy. This clonotype was sampled from a female donor with multiple sclerosis, enrolled in a pregnancy study. The chain couples TRBV29-1 to TRBJ2-1; D gene ambiguous. The chain's CDR3 is CSVEFKRSEQFF. The CDR3 nucleotides are TGCAGCGTTGAATTCAAGAGGAGTGAGCAGTTCTTC.